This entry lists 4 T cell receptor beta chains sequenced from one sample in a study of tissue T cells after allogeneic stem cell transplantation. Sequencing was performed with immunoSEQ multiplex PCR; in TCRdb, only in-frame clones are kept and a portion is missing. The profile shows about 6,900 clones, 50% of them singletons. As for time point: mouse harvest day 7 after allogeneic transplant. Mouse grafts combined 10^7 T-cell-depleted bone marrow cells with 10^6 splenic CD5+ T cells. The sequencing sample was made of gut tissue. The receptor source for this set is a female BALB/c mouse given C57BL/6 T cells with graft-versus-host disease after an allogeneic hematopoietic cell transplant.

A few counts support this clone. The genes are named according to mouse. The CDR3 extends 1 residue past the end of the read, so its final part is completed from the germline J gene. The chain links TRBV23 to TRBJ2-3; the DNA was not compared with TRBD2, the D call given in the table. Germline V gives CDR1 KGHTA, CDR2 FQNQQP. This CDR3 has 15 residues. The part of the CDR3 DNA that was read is TGCTCCAGCAGTCAATCGACTGGGGGGGCAGAAACGCTGTAT. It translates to CSSSQSTGGAETLY. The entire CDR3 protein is CSSSQSTGGAETLYF.

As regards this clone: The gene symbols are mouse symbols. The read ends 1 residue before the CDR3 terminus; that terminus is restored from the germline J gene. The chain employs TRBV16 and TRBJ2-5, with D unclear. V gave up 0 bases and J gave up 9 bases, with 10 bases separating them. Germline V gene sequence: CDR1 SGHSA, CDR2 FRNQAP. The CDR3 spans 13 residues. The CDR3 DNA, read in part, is TGTGCAAGCAGCTTAGAACGCTCACTAACCCAGTAC. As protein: CASSLERSLTQY. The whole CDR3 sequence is CASSLERSLTQYF. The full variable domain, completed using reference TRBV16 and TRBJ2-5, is NAGVIQTPRHKVTGKGQEATLWCEPISGHSAVFWYRQTIVQGLEFLTYFRNQAPIDDSGMPKERFSAQMPNQSHSTLKIQSTQPQDSAVYLCASSLERSLTQYFGPGTRLLVL.

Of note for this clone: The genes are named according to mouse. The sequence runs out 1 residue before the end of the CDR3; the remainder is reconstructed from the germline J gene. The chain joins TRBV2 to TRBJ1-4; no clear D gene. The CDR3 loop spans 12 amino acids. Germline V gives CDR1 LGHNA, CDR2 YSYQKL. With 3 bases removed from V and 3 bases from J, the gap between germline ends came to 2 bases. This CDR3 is CASSHPNERLFF. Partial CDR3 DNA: TGTGCCAGCAGCCACCCCAACGAAAGATTATTT.

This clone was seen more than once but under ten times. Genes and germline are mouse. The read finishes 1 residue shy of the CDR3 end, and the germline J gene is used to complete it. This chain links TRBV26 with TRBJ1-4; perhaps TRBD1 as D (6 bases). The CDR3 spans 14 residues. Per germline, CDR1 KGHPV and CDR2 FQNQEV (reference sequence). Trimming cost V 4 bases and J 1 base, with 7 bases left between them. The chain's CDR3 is CASSRDNSNERLFF. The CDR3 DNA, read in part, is TGTGCCAGCAGTCGGGACAATTCCAACGAAAGATTATTT.